Listed below are T cell receptor beta chains from one sample, sequenced in a study of blood T cell repertoires in COVID-19. The data were produced by immunoSEQ multiplex PCR, yet TCRdb's version contains in-frame clones alone and is incomplete. The table includes roughly 260,000 clones, around nine tenths detected once. Sequences were obtained from peripheral blood. These receptors were collected from a man aged 35 to 55 who had recovered from COVID-19. CDR3s include the opening cysteine and the closing phenylalanine or tryptophan. A D gene is named only where the DNA matches it firmly. Only part of the rows carry a size: once, few, many, or a class if the clone is expanded.

D gene	V gene	J gene	clone size	CDR3 DNA	CDR3 protein
TRBD1	TRBV27	TRBJ2-2	NA	TGTGCCAGCAGTAATCGTGCAGGGGGCGTTTTCGCGAACACCGGGGAGCTGTTTTTT	CASSNRAGGVFANTGELFF
NA	TRBV30	TRBJ2-1	NA	TGTGCCTGGAGTAAAGCTCATGAGCAGTTCTTC	CAWSKAHEQFF
TRBD1	TRBV9	TRBJ1-2	NA	TGTGCCAGCAGCGTGGCCCCCGTTACCGGGACAGGGCTCTATGGCTACACCTTC	CASSVAPVTGTGLYGYTF
NA	TRBV2	TRBJ1-1	NA	TGTGCCAGCAGTGACTACAGGAACACTGAAGCTTTCTTT	CASSDYRNTEAFF
NA	TRBV5-4	TRBJ2-5	NA	TGTGCCGTACTCACCCAAGAGACCCAGTACTTC	CAVLTQETQYF
NA	TRBV3-1/TRBV3-2	TRBJ1-1	NA	TGTGCCAGCAGCCCGGGAAGGACTGAAGCTTTCTTT	CASSPGRTEAFF
NA	TRBV27	TRBJ1-6	NA	TGTGCCAGCAGTGGGGGGGCTCGGGATTCACCCCTCCACTTT	CASSGGARDSPLHF
NA	TRBV6-6	TRBJ1-1	NA	TGTGCCATAGTCCCTCAGGGGCGGACTGAAGCTTTCTTT	CAIVPQGRTEAFF
TRBD2	TRBV2	TRBJ2-3	NA	TGTGCCAGCAGTGAAGCGCCTACCGGGACTAGCGGGGGGGGGACCACAGATACGCAGTATTTT	CASSEAPTGTSGGGTTDTQYF
TRBD1	TRBV6-1	TRBJ2-5	NA	TGTGCCAGCAGTGTTTGGGGACAGGGAAGAGATGAGACCCAGTACTTC	CASSVWGQGRDETQYF
TRBD1	TRBV5-8	TRBJ2-3	NA	TGTGCCAGCAGACCGGAACCAGGGGGCGAAGTTACGCAGTATTTT	CASRPEPGGEVTQYF
NA	TRBV5-6	TRBJ2-7	once	TGTGCCAGCAGCGGCGACGGAGCCTACGAGCAGTACTTC	CASSGDGAYEQYF
TRBD1	TRBV10-3	TRBJ2-7	NA	TGTGCCATCAGTGAGGACAGGGACTACGAGCAGTACTTC	CAISEDRDYEQYF
NA	TRBV10-2	TRBJ2-3	NA	TGCGCCAGCAGTGAGTTAAACTTCGATACGCAGTATTTT	CASSELNFDTQYF
NA	TRBV5-4	TRBJ2-1	once	TGTGCCAGCAGCTTGGGATCGGGGAATGAGCAGTTCTTC	CASSLGSGNEQFF
NA	TRBV6-2/TRBV6-3	TRBJ2-3	NA	TGTGCCAGCAGTTACATGGCGGGGAATACGCAGTATTTT	CASSYMAGNTQYF
TRBD1	TRBV27	TRBJ1-1	few	TGTGCCAGCAGCCAGGGGGGCAACACTGAAGCTTTCTTT	CASSQGGNTEAFF
TRBD1	TRBV19	TRBJ2-2	NA	TGTGCCAGTAGTACCCGAATTGACAGGGTAACCGGGGAGCTGTTTTTT	CASSTRIDRVTGELFF
TRBD2	TRBV7-3	TRBJ2-1	NA	TGTGCCAGCAGCACCATAGGGGGACTAGCGTTTACCGATGAGCAGTTCTTC	CASSTIGGLAFTDEQFF
TRBD2	TRBV7-9	TRBJ2-3	NA	TGTGCCAGCAGCCGGACTAGCGATACGCAGTATTTT	CASSRTSDTQYF
TRBD2	TRBV7-9	TRBJ2-7	NA	TGTGCCAGCAGCCACGCGGGGGGGCCCTACGAGCAGTACTTC	CASSHAGGPYEQYF
TRBD1	TRBV6-5	TRBJ2-7	NA	TGTGCCAGCTTACAGGGGGCCCTAAGCTCCTACGAGCAGTACTTC	CASLQGALSSYEQYF
NA	TRBV5-4	TRBJ2-7	NA	TGTGCCAGCAGCTACGGACAGAAGTACTACGAGCAGTACTTC	CASSYGQKYYEQYF
NA	TRBV9	TRBJ2-1	NA	TGTGCCAGCACCAGCCGGGACTCCCCCTACAATGAGCAGTTCTTC	CASTSRDSPYNEQFF
NA	TRBV30	TRBJ1-6	NA	TGTGCCTGGACCGCCAGGGGTAGGGGCACACCCCTCCACTTT	CAWTARGRGTPLHF
TRBD1	TRBV14	TRBJ1-2	NA	TGTGCCAGCAGCCCGCGGGACAGGGTGTATGGCTACACCTTC	CASSPRDRVYGYTF
NA	TRBV6-5	TRBJ2-2	NA	TGTGCCAGCAGTTACCGGACGGGAGCGGTGCCCGGGGAGCTGTTTTTT	CASSYRTGAVPGELFF
NA	TRBV4-3	TRBJ2-3	NA	TGCGCCAGCAGCCAAGATTTTGGGCGAGTCACAGATACGCAGTATTTT	CASSQDFGRVTDTQYF
TRBD2	TRBV25-1	TRBJ2-3	few	TGTGCCAGCAGGCCCCGGGGGGGACAAGGCACAGATACGCAGTATTTT	CASRPRGGQGTDTQYF
TRBD1	TRBV27	TRBJ2-7	NA	TGTGCCAGCAGTGCCCCGGGACAGGGAAGGGAGCAGTACTTC	CASSAPGQGREQYF
NA	TRBV4-1	TRBJ2-7	NA	TGCGCCAGCAGCCAAGAGCACACTAGCTACGAGCAGTACTTC	CASSQEHTSYEQYF
TRBD1	TRBV2	TRBJ2-7	NA	TGTGCCGTACGGACAGGGGGCTACGAGCAGTACTTC	CAVRTGGYEQYF
NA	TRBV4-3	TRBJ2-5	NA	TGCGCCAGCTCCTCCCTCGGAGGGACCCAGTACTTC	CASSSLGGTQYF
NA	TRBV27	TRBJ2-3	NA	TGTGCCAGCAGTTTAGGGCGGGATAACCCTCCAGATACGCAGTATTTT	CASSLGRDNPPDTQYF
TRBD1	TRBV5-4	TRBJ2-2	NA	TGTGCCAGCAGCTTGGCCAGGGGGCAGGACACCGGGGAGCTGTTTTTT	CASSLARGQDTGELFF
TRBD2	TRBV28	TRBJ2-1	few	TGTGCCAGCAGCTCGAGCGGGAGGGGGAACAATGAGCAGTTCTTC	CASSSSGRGNNEQFF
TRBD1	TRBV2	TRBJ2-7	NA	TGTGCCAGCAGTCCCCCTCCGTCCGGGACAGCTACCTCCTACGAGCAGTACTTC	CASSPPPSGTATSYEQYF
TRBD1	TRBV7-2	TRBJ1-2	NA	TGTGCCAGCAGCTCTTGGGACAGGGGGAGCTATGGCTACACCTTC	CASSSWDRGSYGYTF
NA	TRBV19	TRBJ1-5	NA	TGTGCCAGTAGTATGGAAGGACAGATCAATCAGCCCCAGCATTTT	CASSMEGQINQPQHF
NA	TRBV7-7	TRBJ2-1	NA	TGTGCCAGCAGCTTAGGTCGGTCCGATGAGCAGTTCTTC	CASSLGRSDEQFF
TRBD2	TRBV4-3	TRBJ2-1	NA	TGCGCCAGCAGCCAAGAGCCCCCGGGACTAACATACAATGAGCAGTTCTTC	CASSQEPPGLTYNEQFF
NA	TRBV5-6	TRBJ1-1	NA	TGTGCCAGCAGCCTCCAGATGAACACTGAAGCTTTCTTT	CASSLQMNTEAFF
NA	TRBV7-9	TRBJ2-5	few	TGTGCCACCCTTAGGGCCGGGGAAGAGACCCAGTACTTC	CATLRAGEETQYF
TRBD1	TRBV5-6	TRBJ2-7	NA	TGTGCCAGCAGCGCGGACAGGGGGTACGAGCAGTACTTC	CASSADRGYEQYF
TRBD1	TRBV5-4	TRBJ1-3	NA	TGTGCCAGCAGCTCCCGGACAGGGTTCTCTGGAAACACCATATATTTT	CASSSRTGFSGNTIYF
NA	TRBV12-3/TRBV12-4	TRBJ2-3	once	TGTGCCAGCAATTATTTAGATACGCAGTATTTT	CASNYLDTQYF
NA	TRBV29-1	TRBJ1-4	NA	TGCAGCGTTCGAGGACAGATGAATGAAAAACTGTTTTTT	CSVRGQMNEKLFF
NA	TRBV7-2	TRBJ1-6	NA	TGTGCCAGCACCACCGGACTTGATTCACCCCTCCACTTT	CASTTGLDSPLHF
NA	TRBV7-2	TRBJ2-5	few	TGTGCCAGCAGCTTAGACCCGCTAGGGGGAGAGACCCAGTACTTC	CASSLDPLGGETQYF
TRBD1	TRBV7-2	TRBJ2-7	few	TGTGCCAGCAGCAGGGGGACAGGGGGCCTCGAGCAGTACTTC	CASSRGTGGLEQYF